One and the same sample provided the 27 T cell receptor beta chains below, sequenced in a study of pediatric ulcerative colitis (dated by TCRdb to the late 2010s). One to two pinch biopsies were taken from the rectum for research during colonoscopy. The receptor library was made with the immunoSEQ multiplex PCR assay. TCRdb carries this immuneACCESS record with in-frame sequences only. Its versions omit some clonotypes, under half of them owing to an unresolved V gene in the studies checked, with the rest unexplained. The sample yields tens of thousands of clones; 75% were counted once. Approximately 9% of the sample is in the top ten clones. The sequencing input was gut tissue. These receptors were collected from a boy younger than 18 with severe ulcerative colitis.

The CDR3 spells CASSSGLQAFF. The CDR3 DNA reads TGTGCCAGCAGTTCCGGGTTGCAGGCTTTCTTT. V gene TRBV6-5 combines with J gene TRBJ1-1; D ambiguous. The CDR3 spans 11 residues. Germline V lookup: CDR1 MNHEY, CDR2 SVGAGI. V lost 4 bases to trimming and J lost 11 bases, with 11 bases between them.

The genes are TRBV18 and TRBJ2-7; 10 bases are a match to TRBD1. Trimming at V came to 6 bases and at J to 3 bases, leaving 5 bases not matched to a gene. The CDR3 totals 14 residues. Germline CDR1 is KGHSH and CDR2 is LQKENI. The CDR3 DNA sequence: TGTGCCAGCTCTTTCGGACAGGGGGACTACGAGCAGTACTTC. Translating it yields CASSFGQGDYEQYF.

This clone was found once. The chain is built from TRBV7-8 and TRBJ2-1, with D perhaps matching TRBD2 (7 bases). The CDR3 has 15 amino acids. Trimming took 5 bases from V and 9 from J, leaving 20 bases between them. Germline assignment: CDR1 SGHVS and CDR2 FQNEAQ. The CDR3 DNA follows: TGTGCCAGCAGCCCAACTAGTGGGGGGGCCAGTGAGCAGTTCTTC. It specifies CASSPTSGGASEQFF. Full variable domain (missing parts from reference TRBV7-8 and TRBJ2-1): GAGVSQSPRYKVAKRGQDVALRCDPISGHVSLFWYQQALGQGPEFLTYFQNEAQLDKSGLPSDRFFAERPEGSVSTLKIQRTQQEDSAVYLCASSPTSGGASEQFFGPGTRLTVL.

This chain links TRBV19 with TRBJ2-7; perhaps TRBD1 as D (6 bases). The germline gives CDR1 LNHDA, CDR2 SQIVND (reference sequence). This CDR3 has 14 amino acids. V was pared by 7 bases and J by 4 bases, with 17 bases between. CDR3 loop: CASKEDRFVYEQYF. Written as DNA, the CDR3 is TGTGCCAGTAAAGAAGACAGGTTTGTTTACGAGCAGTACTTC.

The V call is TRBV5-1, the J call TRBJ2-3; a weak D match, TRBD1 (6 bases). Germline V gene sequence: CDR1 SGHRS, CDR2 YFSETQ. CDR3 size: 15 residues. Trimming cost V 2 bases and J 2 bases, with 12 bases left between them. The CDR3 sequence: CASSLFVGATDTQYF. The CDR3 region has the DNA TGCGCCAGCAGCTTATTTGTGGGGGCCACAGATACGCAGTATTTT. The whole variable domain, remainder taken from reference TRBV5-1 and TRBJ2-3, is KAGVTQTPRYLIKTRGQQVTLSCSPISGHRSVSWYQQTPGQGLQFLFEYFSETQRNKGNFPGRFSGRQFSNSRSEMNVSTLELGDSALYLCASSLFVGATDTQYFGPGTRLTVL.

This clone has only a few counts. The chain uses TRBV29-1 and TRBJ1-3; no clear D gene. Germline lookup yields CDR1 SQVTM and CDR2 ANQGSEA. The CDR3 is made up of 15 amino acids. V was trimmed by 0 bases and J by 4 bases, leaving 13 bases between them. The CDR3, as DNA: TGCAGCGTTGAAGACACTTCCTCGGGAGGAAACACCATATATTTT. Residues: CSVEDTSSGGNTIYF.

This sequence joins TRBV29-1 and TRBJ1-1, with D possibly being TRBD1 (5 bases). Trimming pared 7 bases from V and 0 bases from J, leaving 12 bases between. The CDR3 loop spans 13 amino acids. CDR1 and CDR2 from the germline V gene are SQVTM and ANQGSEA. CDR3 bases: TGCAGCGATTTGGGGGGGATGAACACTGAAGCTTTCTTT. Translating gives CSDLGGMNTEAFF.

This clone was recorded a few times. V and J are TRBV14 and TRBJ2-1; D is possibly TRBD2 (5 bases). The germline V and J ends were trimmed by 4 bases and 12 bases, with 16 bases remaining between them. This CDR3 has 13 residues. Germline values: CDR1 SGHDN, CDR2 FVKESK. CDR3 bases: TGTGCCAGCAGCCCCGGCGGGTCAGACGGGCAGTTCTTC. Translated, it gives CASSPGGSDGQFF.

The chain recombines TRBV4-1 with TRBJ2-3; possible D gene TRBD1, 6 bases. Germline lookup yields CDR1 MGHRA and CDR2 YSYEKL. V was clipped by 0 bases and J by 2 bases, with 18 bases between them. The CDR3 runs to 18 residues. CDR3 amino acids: CASSQEGEGVTYTDTQYF. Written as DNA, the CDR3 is TGCGCCAGCAGCCAAGAAGGCGAGGGGGTTACCTACACAGATACGCAGTATTTT.

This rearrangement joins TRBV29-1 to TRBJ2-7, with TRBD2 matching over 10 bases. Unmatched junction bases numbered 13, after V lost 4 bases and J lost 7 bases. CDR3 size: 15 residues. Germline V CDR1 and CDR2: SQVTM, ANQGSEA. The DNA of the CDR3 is TGCAGCGTTGTTCGTAGCGGGGGGACGTTGGGAGAGCAGTACTTC. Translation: CSVVRSGGTLGEQYF.

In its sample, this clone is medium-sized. This CDR3 is CASRDTGINSPLHF. CDR3 DNA sequence: TGTGCCAGCAGGGATACAGGGATTAATTCACCCCTCCACTTT. V and J are TRBV25-1 and TRBJ1-6, with D perhaps TRBD1 (6 bases). CDR3 length equals 14 residues. In germline, CDR1 is MGHDK, CDR2 SYGVNS. V gave up 6 bases and J gave up 6 bases, with 12 bases separating them.

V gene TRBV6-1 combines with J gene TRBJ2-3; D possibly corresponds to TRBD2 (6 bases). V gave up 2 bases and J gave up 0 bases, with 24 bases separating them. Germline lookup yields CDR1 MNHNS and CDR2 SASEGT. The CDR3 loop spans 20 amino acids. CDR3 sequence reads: CASSESSWSGGFTSTDTQYF. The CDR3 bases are TGTGCCAGCAGTGAAAGTTCGTGGAGTGGGGGGTTCACTAGCACAGATACGCAGTATTTT.

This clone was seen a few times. The CDR3 bases are TGTGCCAGCAGCGTAGTCCAGGTTTCCACTGAAGCTTTCTTT. It is translated as CASSVVQVSTEAFF. This sequence joins TRBV9 and TRBJ1-1; D ambiguous. CDR3 length: 14 residues. Germline-derived CDR1 and CDR2 are SGDLS and YYNGEE. Trimming pared 0 bases from V and 4 bases from J, leaving 10 bases between.

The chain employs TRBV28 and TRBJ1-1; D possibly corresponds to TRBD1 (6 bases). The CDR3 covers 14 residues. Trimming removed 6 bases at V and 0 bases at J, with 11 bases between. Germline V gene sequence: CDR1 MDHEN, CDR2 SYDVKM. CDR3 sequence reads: CASSRRGMNTEAFF. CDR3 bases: TGTGCCAGCAGCCGCAGGGGTATGAACACTGAAGCTTTCTTT.

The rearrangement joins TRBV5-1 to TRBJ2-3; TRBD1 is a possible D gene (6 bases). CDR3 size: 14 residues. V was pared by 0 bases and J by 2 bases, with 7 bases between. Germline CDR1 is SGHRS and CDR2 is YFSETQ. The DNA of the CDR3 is TGCGCCAGCAGCTTGGGACAGGCCACAGATACGCAGTATTTT. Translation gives CASSLGQATDTQYF.

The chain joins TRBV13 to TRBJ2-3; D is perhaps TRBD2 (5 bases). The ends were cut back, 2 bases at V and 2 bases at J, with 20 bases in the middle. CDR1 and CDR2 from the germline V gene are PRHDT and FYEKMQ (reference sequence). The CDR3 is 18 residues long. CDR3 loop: CASSLISRLSKDTDTQYF. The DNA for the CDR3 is TGTGCCAGCAGCTTAATATCCCGACTATCCAAAGACACAGATACGCAGTATTTT.

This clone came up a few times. The CDR3 DNA reads as TGTGCGAAGGAGGAACAGCTCCTAAACTATGGCTACACCTTC. Amino acid sequence: CAKEEQLLNYGYTF. V gene TRBV27 combines with J gene TRBJ1-2; D gene uncertain. This CDR3 has 14 residues. CDR1 is MNHEY, CDR2 SMNVEV, per germline (reference sequence).

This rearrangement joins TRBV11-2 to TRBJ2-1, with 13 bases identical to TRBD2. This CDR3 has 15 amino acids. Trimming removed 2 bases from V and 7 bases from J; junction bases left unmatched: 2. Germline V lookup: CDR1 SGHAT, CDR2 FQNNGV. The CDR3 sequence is CASSLLTSGGNEQFF. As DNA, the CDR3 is TGTGCCAGCAGCTTACTGACTAGCGGGGGGAATGAGCAGTTCTTC.

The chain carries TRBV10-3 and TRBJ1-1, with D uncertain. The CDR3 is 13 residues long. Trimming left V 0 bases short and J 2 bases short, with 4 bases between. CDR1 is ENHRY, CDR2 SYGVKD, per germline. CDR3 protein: CAISESSNTEAFF. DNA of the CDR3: TGTGCCATCAGTGAGTCCAGCAACACTGAAGCTTTCTTT.

Here the CDR3 reads CASSEGANTEAFF. The CDR3 DNA reads TGTGCCAGCAGCGAGGGGGCGAACACTGAAGCTTTCTTT. This chain connects TRBV7-3 to TRBJ1-1; 7 bases are a match to TRBD1. The CDR3 length is 13 residues. The V gene's germline CDR1 is SGHTA and CDR2 FQGTGA. Germline trimming cut 5 bases from V and 1 base from J; bases unmatched to any gene: 1.

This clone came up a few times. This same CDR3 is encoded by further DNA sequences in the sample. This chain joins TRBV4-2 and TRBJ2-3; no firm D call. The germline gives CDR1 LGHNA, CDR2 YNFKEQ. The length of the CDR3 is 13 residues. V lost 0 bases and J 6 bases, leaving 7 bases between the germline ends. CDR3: CASSQDQEDTQYF. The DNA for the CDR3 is TGTGCCAGCAGCCAAGATCAGGAGGATACGCAGTATTTT.

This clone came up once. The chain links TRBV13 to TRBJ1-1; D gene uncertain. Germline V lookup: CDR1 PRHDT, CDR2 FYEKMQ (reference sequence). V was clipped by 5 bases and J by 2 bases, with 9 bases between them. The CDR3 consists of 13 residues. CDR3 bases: TGTGCCAGCAGCCCCCCCCTAAACACTGAAGCTTTCTTT. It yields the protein CASSPPLNTEAFF.

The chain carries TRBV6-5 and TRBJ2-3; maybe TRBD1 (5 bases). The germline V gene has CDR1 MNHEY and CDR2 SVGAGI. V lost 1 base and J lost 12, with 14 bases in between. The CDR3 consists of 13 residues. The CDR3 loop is CASSYWFTGPQYF. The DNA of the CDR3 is TGTGCCAGCAGTTACTGGTTCACAGGTCCCCAGTATTTT.

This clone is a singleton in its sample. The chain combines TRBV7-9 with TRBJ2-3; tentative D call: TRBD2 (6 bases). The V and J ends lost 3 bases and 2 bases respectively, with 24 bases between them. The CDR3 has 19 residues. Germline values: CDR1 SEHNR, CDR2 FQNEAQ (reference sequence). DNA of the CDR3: TGTGCCAGCAGCTTCGCGACTAGTGGGGCAACCTCAAACACAGATACGCAGTATTTT. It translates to CASSFATSGATSNTDTQYF.

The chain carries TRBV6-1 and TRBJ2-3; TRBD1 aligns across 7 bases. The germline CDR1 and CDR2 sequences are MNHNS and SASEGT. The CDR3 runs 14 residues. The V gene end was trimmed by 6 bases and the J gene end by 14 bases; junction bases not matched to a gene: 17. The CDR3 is CASSASGQRGGWYF. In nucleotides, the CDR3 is TGTGCCAGCAGCGCCTCGGGACAGAGGGGTGGTTGGTATTTT.

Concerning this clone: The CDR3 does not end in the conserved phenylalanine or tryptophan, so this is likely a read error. CDR3 sequence reads: CASAQGSYNSPLHL. The CDR3, as DNA: TGTGCCAGTGCACAGGGATCATATAATTCACCCCTCCACCTT. The genes are TRBV6-5 and TRBJ1-6, with a tentative D call TRBD1 (6 bases). Germline V lookup: CDR1 MNHEY, CDR2 SVGAGI. The CDR3 totals 14 residues. The ends were cut back, 9 bases at V and 4 bases at J, with 13 bases in the middle.

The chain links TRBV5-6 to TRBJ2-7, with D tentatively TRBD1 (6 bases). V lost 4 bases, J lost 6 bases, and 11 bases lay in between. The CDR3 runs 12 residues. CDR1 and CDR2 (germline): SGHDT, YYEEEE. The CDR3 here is CASSVNRVEQYF. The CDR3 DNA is TGTGCCAGCAGCGTCAACAGGGTCGAGCAGTACTTC. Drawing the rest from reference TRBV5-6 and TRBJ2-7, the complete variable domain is DAGVTQSPTHLIKTRGQQVTLRCSPKSGHDTVSWYQQALGQGPQFIFQYYEEEERQRGNFPDRFSGHQFPNYSSELNVNALLLGDSALYLCASSVNRVEQYFGPGTRLTVT.